A selection of T cell receptor beta chains follows, all from one sample in a study of cytomegalovirus exposure and HLA in healthy donors. Measured with immunoSEQ multiplex PCR; TCRdb has only the in-frame clones, and not every one. The sample includes more than 150,000 clones, around 74% of them seen just once. Sequencing was carried out using PBMCs. Every receptor here comes from a girl aged 5 to 17 in good health and CMV-seropositive. CDR3s include the opening cysteine and the closing phenylalanine or tryptophan. D genes are given only for firm matches. Clone size is not always given. Where it is, it says once, few, many or a class for expanded clones.

clone_size d_call j_call v_call cdr3_aa cdr3_nt
once NA TRBJ2-2 TRBV7-9 CASSFERGPEAGELFF TGTGCCAGCAGCTTTGAGAGAGGACCGGAGGCCGGGGAGCTGTTTTTT
few NA TRBJ1-5 TRBV13 CASSFRGAGQPQHF TGTGCCAGCAGCTTCAGGGGCGCGGGTCAGCCCCAGCATTTT
NA TRBD1 TRBJ2-1 TRBV29-1 CSVVIPGQNNEQFF TGCAGCGTTGTAATCCCGGGACAGAACAATGAGCAGTTCTTC
NA NA TRBJ1-5 TRBV7-2 CASSPPVGQPQHF TGTGCCAGCAGCCCACCGGTCGGTCAGCCCCAGCATTTT
NA NA TRBJ2-5 TRBV19 CASSMVLGEEHETQYF TGTGCCAGTAGTATGGTGCTCGGGGAAGAGCACGAGACCCAGTACTTC
NA TRBD1 TRBJ1-1 TRBV27 CASRTGYTEAFF TGTGCCAGCAGGACAGGGTACACTGAAGCTTTCTTT
NA NA TRBJ1-3 TRBV11-2 CASSPYQGIGKNTIYF TGTGCCAGCAGCCCTTACCAGGGGATAGGGAAGAACACCATATATTTT
once NA TRBJ2-7 TRBV29-1 CSVLTARGEQYF TGCAGCGTCTTAACCGCCAGGGGCGAGCAGTACTTC
once TRBD1 TRBJ1-2 TRBV7-9 CASSLIGQGPEFYGYTF TGTGCCAGCAGCTTAATCGGACAGGGGCCCGAATTCTATGGCTACACCTTC
NA TRBD1 TRBJ1-1 TRBV5-4 CASRLTGTANTEAFF TGTGCCAGCAGGCTTACCGGGACAGCAAACACTGAAGCTTTCTTT
NA NA TRBJ1-1 TRBV5-1 CASSPTGNTEAFF TGCGCCAGCTCCCCGACGGGAAACACTGAAGCTTTCTTT
NA NA TRBJ2-5 TRBV10-3 CASRTVGETQYF TGTGCCAGCCGTACTGTCGGGGAGACCCAGTACTTC
NA NA TRBJ2-2 TRBV5-1 CASSLDIGELFF TGCGCCAGCAGCTTGGATATCGGGGAGCTGTTTTTT
NA TRBD2 TRBJ2-1 TRBV30 CAWSVAAGGGNEQFF TGTGCCTGGAGTGTAGCGGCGGGGGGAGGTAATGAGCAGTTCTTC
NA NA TRBJ2-5 TRBV2 CASSDAGAEETQYF TGTGCCAGCAGTGACGCAGGGGCGGAAGAGACCCAGTACTTC
NA NA TRBJ2-5 TRBV7-2 CASSSQETQYF TGTGCCAGCAGCTCACAAGAGACCCAGTACTTC
NA TRBD1 TRBJ1-2 TRBV9 CASSVGETGGYGYTF TGTGCCAGCAGCGTAGGGGAGACAGGGGGATATGGCTACACCTTC
NA NA TRBJ1-1 TRBV20-1 CSASTNTEAFF TGCAGTGCAAGCACGAACACTGAAGCTTTCTTT
NA NA TRBJ1-6 TRBV10-2 CASSHQATLHF TGCGCCAGCAGTCACCAGGCGACCCTCCACTTT
NA NA TRBJ2-1 TRBV11-2 CASSPFLGEVDNEQFF TGTGCCAGCAGCCCATTTTTGGGCGAAGTGGACAATGAGCAGTTCTTC
once TRBD1 TRBJ1-3 TRBV5-1 CASSLVVGGASGNTIYF TGCGCCAGCAGCTTGGTGGTAGGGGGCGCATCCGGAAACACCATATATTTT
once NA TRBJ1-6 TRBV11-2 CASSHGGNSPLHF TGTGCCAGCAGCCACGGGGGTAATTCACCCCTCCACTTT
NA NA TRBJ2-5 TRBV6-5 CASSLPGEETQYF TGTGCCAGCAGCCTCCCCGGGGAAGAGACCCAGTACTTC
NA NA TRBJ1-2 TRBV7-2 CASSPKVGAVYGYTF TGTGCCAGCAGCCCAAAGGTGGGCGCAGTCTATGGCTACACCTTC
NA TRBD1 TRBJ2-7 TRBV6-6 CASVTGQGDEQYF TGTGCCAGCGTCACGGGACAGGGTGACGAGCAGTACTTC
NA NA TRBJ1-2 TRBV6-5 CASSYSGGGGYGYTF TGTGCCAGCAGTTACTCTGGGGGGGGCGGGTATGGCTACACCTTC
NA TRBD1 TRBJ1-1 TRBV5-4 CASSLRTGVNTEAFF TGTGCCAGCAGCTTGAGGACAGGTGTGAACACTGAAGCTTTCTTT